This T cell receptor beta chain was sequenced during a study of T-cell memory formation after mild COVID-19. Notes on the study in general: What remained unconfirmed was the SARS-CoV-2 specificity of second-wave clones peaking on day 37.

The germline V gene encodes CDR1 SQVTM and CDR2 ANQGSEA. The CDR3 has 14 residues. V was trimmed by 3 bases and J by 2 bases, leaving 13 bases between them. This clonotype is a singleton in its sample. Its antigen is unidentified. In TCRdb, the 5' RACE reads were re-called with MiXCR into one record per CDR3 protein. This table has roughly 200,000 distinct CDR3 sequences, approximately 16% appearing once. This receptor was taken from an adult woman who had mild COVID-19 (a few samples of this study predate the infection). Cell type and time point are not known. Material for sequencing was PBMCs or a T cell subset sorted from them (not recorded which). V is TRBV29-1 and J is TRBJ1-1; possibly TRBD1 for D (6 bases). The CDR3 region is CSVEPPDRNTEAFF. In DNA, the CDR3 is TGCAGCGTTGAGCCCCCGGACAGAAACACTGAAGCTTTCTTT.